This TCR beta chain was documented in a study of shared clonotypes between healthy human individuals. Worth noting for this clone: What it binds is unknown.

The CDR3 runs to 13 residues. Trimming stripped 4 bases from V and 5 bases from J, with 12 bases between. CDR1 is MNHEY and CDR2 is SMNVEV in the germline V gene (reference sequence). Investigators spread the genomic DNA of each subset evenly over several immunoSEQ plates. Sequencing used immunoSEQ multiplex PCR; TCRdb keeps in-frame clones, though not all of them. The table has hundreds of thousands of clones, roughly 73% seen once. General study results and limits: Relative to clonotypes present in all four donors, those not shared had lower generation probabilities.

Sequencing was carried out using memory CD4+ T cells sorted from blood. Subset defined: CD45RA-negative fraction. The receptor was derived from a woman aged 25 to 39 in good health. The rearrangement links TRBV27 to TRBJ2-7, with D perhaps TRBD1 or TRBD2 (5 bases each). CDR3 coding DNA: TGTGCCAGCAGTTGGGGGAGCCACCACGAGCAGTACTTC. Translated, it gives CASSWGSHHEQYF.